This T cell receptor (beta chain) was captured in a study of early T cells in non-severe SARS-CoV-2 infection (dated by TCRdb to 2020 to 2023). Notes on the research overall: Because TCR sequencing was done on bulk RNA from unsorted whole blood, the alpha and beta chains could not be paired. Summary of the overall study and its limitations: Matching against VDJdb was skewed toward anti-spike CD8 responses, likely underestimated virus-specific expansions, and missed private and CD4 specificities.

A case-control design nested within a healthcare worker cohort in London, UK, was used, with weekly nasopharyngeal swab PCR tests and blood sampling performed. Between 23 and 31 March 2020, the week of the UK lockdown, healthcare workers were enrolled and then followed up weekly for as long as 16 weeks. Taken from the germline V gene (reference sequence), the CDR1 and CDR2 loops are MNHNY and SVGAGI. Inclusive of the bounding cysteine and phenylalanine, the CDR3 is 14 residues long. Only the CDR3 portion is preserved as DNA: 42 bases, with reading frame beginning at the first base. V is pruned by 6 bases and J by 6 bases, leaving 9 bases of the junction without a gene match. Worth noting for this clonotype: Its antigen specificity is not known. Per-nucleotide qualities are absent, and no much larger clonotype sits a single base away.

The method behind the library was 5' RACE. TCRdb shows the sequencer as NextSeq 500. Unique molecular identifiers were attached to individual cDNA molecules in the TCR library protocol so that sequencing error and PCR bias could be corrected. Both TCR alpha and beta chains were sequenced, and tight co-correlation was observed between alpha and beta sequence abundances in each sample. The study's own analysis went as follows. Decombinator V4 was used to annotate the V gene, J gene and CDR3 of the TCR sequences. Expanded TCRs were defined as changing significantly between any two time points under a Poisson model with p below 0.0001. TCR abundances were normalised to the total number of TCRs sequenced in each sample and reported as counts per million. MAIT TCRs were defined by TRAV1-2 paired with TRAJ12, TRAJ20 or TRAJ33, and iNKT TCRs by TRAV10 paired with TRAJ18. VDJdb, accessed 1 November 2021, was searched for CMV, EBV and SARS-CoV-2 annotated TCRs, with TCRs annotated for multiple antigens excluded. TCRdb handled the public reads itself, with Q25 trimming in fastp and clone calling in MiXCR, and kept productive beta chains. Rows are combined by CDR3 protein, so each entry shows the most common genes and DNA. These V and J calls rely on TCRdb rather than the paper's analysis. This sample has almost 30,000 distinct CDR3 sequences in its table, and approximately 5.4% of those were observed once. The ten most abundant clones make up roughly a tenth of the sample.

The source is an adult who was a healthcare worker with PCR-confirmed SARS-CoV-2 infection or an uninfected control (not recorded which). The chain is made from TRBV6-6 and TRBJ2-7; the central 9 bases match TRBD1. Sequencing was carried out using whole blood. The base sequence is TGTGCCAGCAGCCCACAGGGGGCGCTGGGCGAGCAGTACTTC. This codes for CASSPQGALGEQYF.